This T cell receptor (beta chain) derives from a study of multiple sclerosis patients with progressive multifocal leukoencephalopathy. The CDR3 has 16 amino acids. CDR1 is SGDLS and CDR2 is YYNGEE in the germline V gene. Germline trimming cut 7 bases from V and 1 base from J; bases unmatched to any gene: 11. Study-wide results and caveats: No common TRBV or TRBJ usage or pairing appeared at PML.

This table comes from immunoSEQ multiplex PCR, and its TCRdb copy is limited to in-frame clones, with some not included. Of tens of thousands of clones listed, roughly 90% were seen once; the top ten hold about 3.3%. Concerning this clone itself: Its antigen remains unidentified.

Sample time point: time of PML onset. Between roughly 16 and 60 months of natalizumab therapy passed before PML developed in these natalizumab-treated patients. All patients had prior interferon beta, and all PML patients were female. The sequences come from PBMCs, collected from a patient treated with natalizumab. The V and J genes are TRBV9 and TRBJ1-3; 7 bases are shared with TRBD1. The receptor was derived from a human donor with progressive multifocal leukoencephalopathy. The CDR3 sequence is CASSASGDSSGNTIYF. CDR3 in DNA: TGTGCCAGCTCCGCGTCAGGGGACAGTTCTGGAAACACCATATATTTT.